A selection of T cell receptor beta chains follows, all from one sample in a study of T-cell memory formation after mild COVID-19. From the 5' RACE reads, TCRdb called clonotypes with MiXCR, one entry per CDR3 protein. The sample has tens of thousands of distinct CDR3 sequences, about an eighth seen once. The sequencing sample was made of PBMCs or a T cell subset sorted from them (not recorded which). Source of these receptors: an adult woman who had mild COVID-19 (a few samples of this study predate the infection). Cell type and time point are not known. The conserved cysteine and the conserved F or W are not part of the CDR3 here. Clone size, where shown, is once, few, many, or a class for clones that have expanded.

length: 11; size: few; V: TRBV5-1; CDR3: ASSLTEYNEQF
length: 14; size: many; V: TRBV5-1; CDR3: ASSQGLAGGPNEQF
length: 14; size: many; V: TRBV7-9; CDR3: ASSSSRQENQETQY
length: 13; size: many; V: TRBV7-7; CDR3: ASSLGSQSSYEQY
length: 11; size: many; V: TRBV5-1; CDR3: ASSLGQGNGYT
length: 12; size: NA; V: TRBV6-6; CDR3: ASSLQGYAGELF
length: 14; size: few; V: TRBV6-2/TRBV6-3; CDR3: ASSYWNGQGAGELF
length: 13; size: NA; V: TRBV6-2/TRBV6-3; CDR3: ASSINQGSAYEQY
length: 13; size: NA; V: TRBV6-4; CDR3: ASSDGDRENTEAF
length: 13; size: many; V: TRBV7-2; CDR3: ASSLASTSYNEQF
length: 13; size: few; V: TRBV2; CDR3: ASSEDGSGTGELF
length: 10; size: few; V: TRBV18; CDR3: ASSPQTNEQY
length: 9; size: NA; V: TRBV15; CDR3: ATSRGNEQF
length: 13; size: few; V: TRBV7-3; CDR3: ASSVAGGPLNEQF
length: 14; size: few; V: TRBV5-1; CDR3: ASSPPDGTGSDTQY
length: 9; size: many; V: TRBV7-6; CDR3: ASSSQETQY
length: 10; size: NA; V: TRBV12-3/TRBV12-4; CDR3: ASSLKRYEQY
length: 12; size: once; V: TRBV21-1; CDR3: ASSRWTAQETQY
length: 11; size: NA; V: TRBV12-3/TRBV12-4; CDR3: ASITPAADTQY
length: 15; size: many; V: TRBV7-6; CDR3: ASSGFGLAGGPEEQY
length: 9; size: NA; V: TRBV7-9; CDR3: ASRQDYGYT
length: 13; size: many; V: TRBV4-3; CDR3: ASSQDGQGTDTQY
length: 13; size: few; V: TRBV5-6; CDR3: ASSPGRQQNYGYT
length: 14; size: few; V: TRBV7-9; CDR3: ASSPPTGGAAGELF
length: 15; size: few; V: TRBV5-6; CDR3: ASSLPVETRYLDTQY
length: 12; size: many; V: TRBV29-1; CDR3: SVVTGADYNEQF
length: 14; size: many; V: TRBV4-3; CDR3: ASSHSITGTGTEAF
length: 14; size: NA; V: TRBV11-2; CDR3: ASSSRTSGVLDTQY
length: 10; size: few; V: TRBV29-1; CDR3: SVLTGHNEQF
length: 14; size: NA; V: TRBV5-5; CDR3: ASRTSGGAGTDTQY
length: 11; size: NA; V: TRBV20-1; CDR3: SAPKLGGEKLF
length: 13; size: NA; V: TRBV6-5; CDR3: ASSYAGQGSDTQY
length: 11; size: NA; V: TRBV27; CDR3: ASSFGSGYGYT
length: 12; size: few; V: TRBV11-2; CDR3: ASSPGGGFYEQY
length: 13; size: few; V: TRBV12-3/TRBV12-4; CDR3: ASSFRQGAQETQY
length: 15; size: many; V: TRBV4-2; CDR3: ASSQDPTGGNPDTQY
length: 11; size: NA; V: TRBV7-3; CDR3: ASSFTSGYEQF
length: 10; size: NA; V: TRBV24-1; CDR3: ATSDLGGTQY
length: 12; size: NA; V: TRBV23-1; CDR3: ASSQSGGPYEQY
length: 13; size: NA; V: TRBV3-1; CDR3: ASSQGIGAYGGYT
length: 11; size: NA; V: TRBV6-1; CDR3: ASSGWLHQPQH
length: 15; size: NA; V: TRBV5-4; CDR3: ASSLPGQGRATGELF
length: 13; size: NA; V: TRBV7-9; CDR3: ASSSDRVTKNIQY
length: 16; size: NA; V: TRBV7-9; CDR3: ASSLARRWDRGYNEQF
length: 12; size: few; V: TRBV12-3/TRBV12-4; CDR3: ASSLGLAGDTQY
length: 14; size: few; V: TRBV7-9; CDR3: ASSFSGGDSSYEQY
length: 10; size: NA; V: TRBV7-9; CDR3: ASSSTVYEQY
length: 16; size: few; V: TRBV2; CDR3: ASSDPHGTTRSYNEQF
length: 13; size: few; V: TRBV5-5; CDR3: ASSLVLVDTGELF
length: 10; size: few; V: TRBV7-9; CDR3: ASSPRNSPLH
length: 13; size: NA; V: TRBV7-3; CDR3: ASSPDTYSYNEQF
length: 12; size: NA; V: TRBV20-1; CDR3: SARDPLGRSEAF
length: 13; size: many; V: TRBV12-3/TRBV12-4; CDR3: ASSYGLAGPYEQY
length: 12; size: once; V: TRBV7-9; CDR3: ASSWGTGVAEAF
length: 15; size: NA; V: TRBV24-1; CDR3: ATSDRSALPYQETQY
length: 10; size: few; V: TRBV29-1; CDR3: SVENDGYEQY
length: 9; size: few; V: TRBV7-9; CDR3: AMGGMDEQF